Shown below are 27 T cell receptor beta chains from a single sample sequenced in a study of blood T cell repertoires in COVID-19. The assay was immunoSEQ multiplex PCR, and TCRdb's table has in-frame clones only and misses some. The sample shows 250,000 to 350,000 clones, about 92% of them seen only once. Sequenced material: PBMCs or T cells enriched from blood (not recorded which). The origin of the receptors is a woman under 40 who had recovered from COVID-19.

For the CDR3, the DNA is TGTGCCAGCGGTAGCGGGGGAAGGGACACTGAAGCTTTCTTT. This translates into CASGSGGRDTEAFF. The genes are TRBV11-3 and TRBJ1-1, with D perhaps TRBD1 (5 bases). CDR3 length equals 14 residues. The germline V gene has CDR1 SGHNT and CDR2 YENEEA. V shed 8 bases and J shed 3 bases, with 16 bases lying between them. Filled out from reference TRBV11-3 and TRBJ1-1, the complete variable domain reads EAGVVQSPRYKIIEKKQPVAFWCNPISGHNTLYWYLQNLGQGPELLIRYENEEAVDDSQLPKDRFSAERLKGVDSTLKIQPAELGDSAVYLCASGSGGRDTEAFFGQGTRLTVV.

CDR3 in amino acids: CASSGWDSTLARQYF. CDR3 coding DNA: TGTGCCAGCAGCGGATGGGACTCGACGTTGGCAAGGCAGTATTTT. The chain couples TRBV9 to TRBJ2-3; tentatively, D is TRBD2 (6 bases). V lost 3 bases and J lost 11, with 22 bases in between. The CDR3 consists of 15 residues. Per germline, CDR1 SGDLS and CDR2 YYNGEE.

The rearrangement links TRBV15 to TRBJ1-5; 8 nucleotides match TRBD1. The CDR3 length is 15 residues. V lost 5 bases, J lost 7 bases, and 10 bases stayed unmatched. Germline CDR1 is LNHNV and CDR2 is YYDKDF (reference sequence). CDR3 loop: CATSHTGGSGQPQHF. The CDR3 region has the DNA TGTGCCACCAGCCATACAGGGGGTTCAGGACAGCCCCAGCATTTT. Looking up the rest from reference TRBV15 and TRBJ1-5 gives the full variable domain: DAMVIQNPRYQVTQFGKPVTLSCSQTLNHNVMYWYQQKSSQAPKLLFHYYDKDFNNEADTPDNFQSRRPNTSFCFLDIRSPGLGDTAMYLCATSHTGGSGQPQHFGDGTRLSIL.

J is TRBJ1-1 and V is TRBV5-8; D ambiguous. The length of the CDR3 is 15 residues. Trimming cost V 1 base and J 5 bases, with 15 bases left between them. Germline V gene lookup returns CDR1 SGHTS and CDR2 YDEGEE. As DNA, the CDR3 is TGTGCCAGCAGCTTGACCCAAAGTGGGCGAACTGAAGCTTTCTTT. It yields the protein CASSLTQSGRTEAFF.

This sequence joins TRBV18 and TRBJ1-4; 7 bases line up with TRBD1. From germline, CDR1 is KGHSH and CDR2 LQKENI. CDR3 size: 15 residues. Germline trimming cut 0 bases from V and 8 bases from J; bases unmatched to any gene: 6. CDR3 in DNA: TGTGCCAGCTCACCACCGGCAGGGGGTGGAGAAAAACTGTTTTTT. This gives the protein CASSPPAGGGEKLFF.

This chain links TRBV4-2 with TRBJ2-3, with TRBD2 matching over 10 bases. The CDR3 has 18 residues. V trimming: 2 bases; J trimming: 6 bases; junction bases outside the gene matches: 14. CDR1 and CDR2 (germline): LGHNA, YNFKEQ. CDR3 in DNA: TGTGCCAGCAGCCAATCCCATCAGCGGGGGGGCCACCGGGATACGCAGTATTTT. It translates to CASSQSHQRGGHRDTQYF.

The V call is TRBV29-1, the J call TRBJ2-1, with 10 bases lining up with TRBD2. The CDR3 is 14 amino acids. Germline V gene data show CDR1 as SQVTM and CDR2 as ANQGSEA. V dropped 6 bases and J dropped 4; count of bases not matched to a gene: 6. The CDR3 loop reads CSVRQREGYNEQFF. CDR3 nucleotides: TGCAGCGTGAGACAGCGGGAGGGTTACAATGAGCAGTTCTTC.

The sample holds a few counts of this clone. The gene calls are TRBV6-5 and TRBJ2-7; 8 bases match TRBD1. Germline loops: CDR1 MNHEY, CDR2 SVGAGI. The CDR3 contains 15 residues. V lost 6 bases and J lost 3; bases outside the gene matches: 10. The DNA of the CDR3 is TGTGCCAGCAGCTCCCGGTGGACAGGGAACTACGAGCAGTACTTC. Translating gives CASSSRWTGNYEQYF.

The genes are TRBV3-1 (or the pseudogene TRBV3-2) and TRBJ1-6, with 7 nucleotides matching TRBD1. The trim removed 4 bases at V and 1 base at J, leaving 4 bases unmatched. Germline V gene data show CDR1 as LGHDT and CDR2 as YNNKEL (reference sequence). CDR3 length: 16 amino acids. The CDR3 loop is CASSPSGQSYNSPLHF. In DNA form, the CDR3 reads TGTGCCAGCAGCCCCTCGGGACAGTCCTATAATTCACCCCTCCACTTT.

The V call is TRBV12-3 or TRBV12-4, the J call TRBJ2-1, with D maybe TRBD2 (6 bases). The CDR3 has 13 amino acids. Trimming took off 8 bases at V and 4 bases at J, with 12 bases between the two ends. The CDR3 DNA follows: TGTGCCAGCTCAAACGGGAGATACAATGAGCAGTTCTTC. Protein sequence: CASSNGRYNEQFF.

The chain has TRBV11-2 and TRBJ2-5, with 7 bases lining up with TRBD2. V dropped 4 bases and J dropped 2; count of bases not matched to a gene: 1. This CDR3 has 13 residues. CDR1 is SGHAT and CDR2 is FQNNGV in the germline V gene. The CDR3 DNA reads TGTGCCAGCAGCTCGGGACTACAAGAGACCCAGTACTTC. This gives the protein CASSSGLQETQYF.

J is TRBJ2-2 and V is TRBV2; TRBD2 matches at 9 bases. The CDR3 sequence is 16 residues long. Per germline, CDR1 SNHLY and CDR2 FYNNEI. With 9 bases clipped from V and 6 bases from J, the junction kept 14 bases outside the gene matches. This CDR3 is CASRTGGRASAGELFF. For the CDR3, the DNA is TGTGCCAGTCGTACGGGCGGGAGGGCTTCCGCCGGGGAGCTGTTTTTT.

The rearrangement uses TRBV7-2 and TRBJ2-7, with 10 positions matching TRBD2. From germline, CDR1 is SGHTA and CDR2 FQGNSA. The V segment lost 1 base and the J segment 2 bases; nucleotides outside the gene matches: 11. The CDR3 runs to 18 residues. The CDR3 reads CASSLVVGLAGDTYEQYF. CDR3 sequence (DNA): TGTGCCAGCAGCTTAGTGGTAGGGCTAGCGGGGGATACCTACGAGCAGTACTTC.

This clone was seen just once. The V and J genes are TRBV7-6 and TRBJ1-5; D is unresolved. Germline loops: CDR1 SGHVS, CDR2 FNYEAQ. V shed 1 base and J shed 0 bases, with 7 bases lying between them. The CDR3 is made up of 15 amino acids. For the CDR3, the DNA is TGTGCCAGCAGCTTAGGGCAGTATAGCAATCAGCCCCAGCATTTT. Amino acid sequence: CASSLGQYSNQPQHF.

This chain links TRBV27 with TRBJ1-5; D possibly corresponds to TRBD1 (5 bases). The CDR3 contains 14 residues. Germline V gives CDR1 MNHEY, CDR2 SMNVEV (reference sequence). V was shortened by 6 bases and J by 6 bases, with 15 bases between the two germline ends. The CDR3 bases are TGTGCCAGCAGGCCCGCAGGGAAAGCTCAGCCCCAGCATTTT. Translated, it gives CASRPAGKAQPQHF.

The gene calls are TRBV28 and TRBJ1-4; D gene uncertain. Trimming cost V 4 bases and J 13 bases, with 13 bases left between them. This CDR3 spans 12 amino acids. CDR1 is MDHEN, CDR2 SYDVKM, per germline. The CDR3 loop is CASSSRKGGLFF. The DNA for the CDR3 is TGTGCCAGCAGTTCCCGAAAGGGAGGACTGTTTTTT.

The V call is TRBV29-1, the J call TRBJ1-1; no firm D call. CDR3 length equals 14 residues. Per germline, CDR1 SQVTM and CDR2 ANQGSEA. The V gene lost 1 base and the J gene lost 5 bases, with 14 bases spanning the gap. The CDR3 protein is CSVEVGPPGTEAFF. The CDR3 DNA is TGCAGCGTTGAAGTCGGCCCCCCCGGGACTGAAGCTTTCTTT.

This clone was found a few times. This chain links TRBV11-2 with TRBJ2-5, with 9 bases aligning to TRBD2. Germline CDR1 is SGHAT and CDR2 is FQNNGV. The CDR3 contains 15 residues. V lost 5 bases and J lost 3; bases outside the gene matches: 7. Here the CDR3 DNA reads TGTGCCAGCAGCCGACGGCTAGCGGGAAAAGAGACCCAGTACTTC. Amino acids: CASSRRLAGKETQYF.

A word on this clone: The junction departs from the called germline gene at one end, perhaps through a read error. The rearrangement joins TRBV4-1 to TRBJ2-3; unclear D gene. CDR3 length: 13 residues. Germline assignment: CDR1 MGHRA and CDR2 YSYEKL. The CDR3 region is CASSRQSTATQYF. The CDR3 DNA follows: TGCGCCAGCAGCCGCCAATCCACAGCTACGCAGTATTTT.

Here the CDR3 reads CASSLAGGMNTEAFF. The CDR3 coding sequence is TGCGCCAGCAGCTTGGCCGGAGGGATGAACACTGAAGCTTTCTTT. The chain employs TRBV5-1 and TRBJ1-1; D unresolved. Germline assignment: CDR1 SGHRS and CDR2 YFSETQ. Trimming took 0 bases from V and 0 from J, leaving 9 bases between them. This CDR3 is built from 15 residues.

This chain joins TRBV6-5 and TRBJ1-2; TRBD1 is a possible D gene (5 bases). The germline V gene has CDR1 MNHEY and CDR2 SVGAGI. The CDR3 runs to 13 residues. The V gene lost 6 bases and the J gene lost 6 bases, with 14 bases spanning the gap. The CDR3 region has the DNA TGTGCCAGCAGCGGGCTGCAGGGTGATGGCTACACCTTC. This gives the protein CASSGLQGDGYTF.

This sequence joins TRBV5-6 and TRBJ1-2, with a weak D call TRBD1 (6 bases). Germline V gives CDR1 SGHDT, CDR2 YYEEEE. The CDR3 extends over 14 amino acids. V lost 1 base, J lost 5 bases, and 12 bases lay in between. The DNA of the CDR3 is TGTGCCAGCAGCTTGAAGGGGGAAGGATATGGCTACACCTTC. Residues: CASSLKGEGYGYTF.

This clone was recorded only once. J is TRBJ1-2 and V is TRBV28, with D tentatively TRBD1 (6 bases). The CDR3 covers 14 residues. The germline CDR1 and CDR2 sequences are MDHEN and SYDVKM. V lost 11 bases and J 5 bases, leaving 21 bases between the germline ends. CDR3 nucleotides: TGTGCCGCGGCGGGGGGCGCGGGACGGTATGGCTACACCTTC. Its protein is CAAAGGAGRYGYTF.

This chain links TRBV18 with TRBJ1-2; a weak D match, TRBD1 (5 bases). Trimming left V 0 bases short and J 7 bases short, with 12 bases between. Germline-derived CDR1 and CDR2 are KGHSH and LQKENI. CDR3 size: 14 residues. The DNA of the CDR3 is TGTGCCAGCTCACCACCGACCCAGGGTGGTGGCTACACCTTC. This translates into CASSPPTQGGGYTF.

This clone appeared a single time. The rearrangement uses TRBV5-1 and TRBJ2-1, with 8 bases matching TRBD2. The length of the CDR3 is 16 residues. The V and J ends lost 0 bases and 3 bases, in that order; junction bases with no gene match: 5. Germline lookup yields CDR1 SGHRS and CDR2 YFSETQ. CDR3: CASSLVLSGSYNEQFF. The CDR3 DNA reads as TGCGCCAGCAGCTTGGTGCTGAGCGGGAGCTACAATGAGCAGTTCTTC.

This clone has only one observation. The chain combines TRBV9 with TRBJ2-1; 8 positions match TRBD2. The CDR3 totals 16 residues. Germline V gives CDR1 SGDLS, CDR2 YYNGEE. V lost 5 bases, J lost 2 bases, and 9 bases stayed unmatched. CDR3 in DNA: TGTGCCAGCAGTCTAGGGGGTAGCGGGGCCTACAATGAGCAGTTCTTC. This translates into CASSLGGSGAYNEQFF. Complete variable domain (other parts from reference TRBV9 and TRBJ2-1): DSGVTQTPKHLITATGQRVTLRCSPRSGDLSVYWYQQSLDQGLQFLIQYYNGEERAKGNILERFSAQQFPDLHSELNLSSLELGDSALYFCASSLGGSGAYNEQFFGPGTRLTVL.

The chain couples TRBV19 to TRBJ1-4; D is unclear. Trimming shortened V by 5 bases and J by 0 bases, and 13 bases separated the two germline ends. From germline, CDR1 is LNHDA and CDR2 SQIVND (reference sequence). This CDR3 has 16 residues. The CDR3: CASSPRIVATNEKLFF. The CDR3 DNA sequence: TGTGCCAGTAGTCCGCGCATTGTCGCAACTAATGAAAAACTGTTTTTT.